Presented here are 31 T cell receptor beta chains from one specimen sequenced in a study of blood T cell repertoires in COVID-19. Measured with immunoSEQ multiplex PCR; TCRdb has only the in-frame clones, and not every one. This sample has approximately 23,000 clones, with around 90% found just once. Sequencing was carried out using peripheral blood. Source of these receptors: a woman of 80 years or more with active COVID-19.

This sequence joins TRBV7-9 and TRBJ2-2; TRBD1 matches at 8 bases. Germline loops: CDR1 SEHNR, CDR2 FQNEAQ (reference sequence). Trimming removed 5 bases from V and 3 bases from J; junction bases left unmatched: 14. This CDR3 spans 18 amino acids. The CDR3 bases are TGTGCCAGCAGCAGCTCATACTGGACAGGGAAGGACACCGGGGAGCTGTTTTTT. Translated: CASSSSYWTGKDTGELFF.

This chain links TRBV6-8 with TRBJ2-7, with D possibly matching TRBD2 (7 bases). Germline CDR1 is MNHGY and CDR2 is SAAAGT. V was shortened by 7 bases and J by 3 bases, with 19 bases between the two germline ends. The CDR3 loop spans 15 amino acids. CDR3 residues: CASTYWGGALYEQYF. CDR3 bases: TGTGCCAGCACCTACTGGGGGGGGGCACTCTACGAGCAGTACTTC.

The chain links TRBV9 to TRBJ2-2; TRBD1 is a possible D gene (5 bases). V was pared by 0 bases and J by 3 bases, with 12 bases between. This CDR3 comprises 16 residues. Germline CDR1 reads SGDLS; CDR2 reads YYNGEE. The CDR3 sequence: CASSVGQGVYTGELFF. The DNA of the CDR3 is TGTGCCAGCAGCGTAGGTCAAGGGGTTTACACCGGGGAGCTGTTTTTT.

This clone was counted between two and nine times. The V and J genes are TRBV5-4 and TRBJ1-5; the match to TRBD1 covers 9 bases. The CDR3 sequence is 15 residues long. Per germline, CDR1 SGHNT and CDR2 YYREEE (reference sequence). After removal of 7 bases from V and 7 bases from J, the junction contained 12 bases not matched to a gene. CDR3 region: CASRHKDRGKQPQHF. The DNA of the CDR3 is TGTGCCAGCCGTCACAAGGACAGGGGAAAGCAGCCCCAGCATTTT. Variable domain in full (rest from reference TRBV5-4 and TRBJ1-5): ETGVTQSPTHLIKTRGQQVTLRCSSQSGHNTVSWYQQALGQGPQFIFQYYREEENGRGNFPPRFSGLQFPNYSSELNVNALELDDSALYLCASRHKDRGKQPQHFGDGTRLSIL.

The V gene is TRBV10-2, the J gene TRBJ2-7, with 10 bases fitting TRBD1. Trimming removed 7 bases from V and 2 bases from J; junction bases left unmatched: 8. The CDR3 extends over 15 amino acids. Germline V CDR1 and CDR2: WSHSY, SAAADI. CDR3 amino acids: CASTSRGQGPYEQYF. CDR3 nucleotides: TGCGCCAGCACATCCAGGGGACAGGGGCCCTACGAGCAGTACTTC.

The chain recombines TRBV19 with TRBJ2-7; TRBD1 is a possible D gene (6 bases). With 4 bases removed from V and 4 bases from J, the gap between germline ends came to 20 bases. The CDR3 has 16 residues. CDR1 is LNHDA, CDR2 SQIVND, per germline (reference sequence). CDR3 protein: CASSTPPGHPLYEQYF. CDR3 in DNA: TGTGCCAGTAGTACCCCTCCGGGACACCCTCTTTACGAGCAGTACTTC.

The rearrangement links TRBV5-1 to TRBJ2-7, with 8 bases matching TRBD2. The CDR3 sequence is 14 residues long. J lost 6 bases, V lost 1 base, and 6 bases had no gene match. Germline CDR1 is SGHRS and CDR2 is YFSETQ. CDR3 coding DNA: TGCGCCAGCAGCTTGATCGGGGGGGAGGTCGAGCAGTACTTC. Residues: CASSLIGGEVEQYF.

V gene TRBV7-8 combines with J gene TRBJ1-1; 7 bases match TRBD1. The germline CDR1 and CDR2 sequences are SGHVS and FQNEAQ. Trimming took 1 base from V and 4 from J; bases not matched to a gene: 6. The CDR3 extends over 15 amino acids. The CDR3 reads CASSLGQGGLTEAFF. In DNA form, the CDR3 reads TGTGCCAGCAGCTTAGGGCAGGGGGGACTCACTGAAGCTTTCTTT.

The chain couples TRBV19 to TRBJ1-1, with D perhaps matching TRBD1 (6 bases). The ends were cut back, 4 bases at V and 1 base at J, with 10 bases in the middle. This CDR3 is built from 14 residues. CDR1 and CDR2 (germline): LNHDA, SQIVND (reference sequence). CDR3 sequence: CASSRVGANTEAFF. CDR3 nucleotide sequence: TGTGCCAGTAGTAGGGTGGGGGCGAACACTGAAGCTTTCTTT.

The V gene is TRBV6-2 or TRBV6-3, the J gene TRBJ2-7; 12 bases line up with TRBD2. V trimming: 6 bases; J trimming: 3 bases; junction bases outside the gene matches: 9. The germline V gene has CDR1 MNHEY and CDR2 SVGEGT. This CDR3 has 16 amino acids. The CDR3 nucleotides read TGTGCCAGCAGCCCCGTGGGACTAGCGGGTAACTACGAGCAGTACTTC. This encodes CASSPVGLAGNYEQYF.

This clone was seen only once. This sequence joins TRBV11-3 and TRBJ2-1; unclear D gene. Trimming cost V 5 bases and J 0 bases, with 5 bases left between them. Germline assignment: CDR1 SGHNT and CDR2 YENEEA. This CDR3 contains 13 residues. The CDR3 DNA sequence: TGTGCCAGCAGCCCGGGCTCCTACAATGAGCAGTTCTTC. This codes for CASSPGSYNEQFF.

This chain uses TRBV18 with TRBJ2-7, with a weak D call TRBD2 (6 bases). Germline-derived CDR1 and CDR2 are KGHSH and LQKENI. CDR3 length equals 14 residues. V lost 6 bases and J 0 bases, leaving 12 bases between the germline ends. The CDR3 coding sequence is TGTGCCAGCTCCCCGGAGGGCCGCTCCTACGAGCAGTACTTC. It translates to CASSPEGRSYEQYF.

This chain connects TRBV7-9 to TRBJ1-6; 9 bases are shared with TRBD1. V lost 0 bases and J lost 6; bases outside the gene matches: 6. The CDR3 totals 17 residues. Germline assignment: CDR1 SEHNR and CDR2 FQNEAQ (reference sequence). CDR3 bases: TGTGCCAGCAGCTTAGCGCAGGGGACAGGGTCTAATTCACCCCTCCACTTT. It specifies CASSLAQGTGSNSPLHF.

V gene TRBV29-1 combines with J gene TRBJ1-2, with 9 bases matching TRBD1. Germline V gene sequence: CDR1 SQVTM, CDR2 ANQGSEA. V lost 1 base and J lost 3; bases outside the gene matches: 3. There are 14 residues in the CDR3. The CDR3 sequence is CSVEGRTGDYGYTF. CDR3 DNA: TGCAGCGTTGAAGGGCGGACAGGGGACTATGGCTACACCTTC.

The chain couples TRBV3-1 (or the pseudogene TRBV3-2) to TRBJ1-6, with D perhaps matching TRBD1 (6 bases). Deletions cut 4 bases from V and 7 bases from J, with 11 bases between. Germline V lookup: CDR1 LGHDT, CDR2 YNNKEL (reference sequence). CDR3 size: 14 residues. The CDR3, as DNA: TGTGCCAGCAGCCCCCGGGACAAAAATTCACCCCTCCACTTT. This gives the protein CASSPRDKNSPLHF.

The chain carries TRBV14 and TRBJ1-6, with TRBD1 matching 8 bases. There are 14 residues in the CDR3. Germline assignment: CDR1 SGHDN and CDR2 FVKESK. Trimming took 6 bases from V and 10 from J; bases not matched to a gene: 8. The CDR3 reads CASSLGQGRSPLHF. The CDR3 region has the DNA TGTGCCAGCAGTCTTGGACAGGGCCGATCACCCCTCCACTTT.

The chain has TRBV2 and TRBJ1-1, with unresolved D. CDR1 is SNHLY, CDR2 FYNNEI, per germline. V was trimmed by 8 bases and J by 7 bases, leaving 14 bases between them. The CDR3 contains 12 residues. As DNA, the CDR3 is TGTGCCAGCCTCAGGAGGTTCGGTGAAGCTTTCTTT. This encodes CASLRRFGEAFF.

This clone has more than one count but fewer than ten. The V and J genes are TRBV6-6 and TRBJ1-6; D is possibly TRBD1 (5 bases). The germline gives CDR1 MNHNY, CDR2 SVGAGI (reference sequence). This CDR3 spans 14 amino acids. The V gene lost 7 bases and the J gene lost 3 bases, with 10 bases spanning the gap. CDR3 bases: TGTGCCAGCACCCAGGGTGACTATAATTCACCCCTCCACTTT. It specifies CASTQGDYNSPLHF.

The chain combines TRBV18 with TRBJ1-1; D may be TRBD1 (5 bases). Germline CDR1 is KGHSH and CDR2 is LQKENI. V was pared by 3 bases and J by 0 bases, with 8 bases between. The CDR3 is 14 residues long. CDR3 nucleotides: TGTGCCAGCTCACCGAAGACAGTGAACACTGAAGCTTTCTTT. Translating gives CASSPKTVNTEAFF.

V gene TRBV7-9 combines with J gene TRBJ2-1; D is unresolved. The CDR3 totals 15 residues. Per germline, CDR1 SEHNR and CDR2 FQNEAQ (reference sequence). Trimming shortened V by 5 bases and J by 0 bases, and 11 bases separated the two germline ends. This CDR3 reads CASSLLSGSYNEQFF. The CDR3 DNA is TGTGCCAGCAGCCTTCTTAGTGGCTCCTACAATGAGCAGTTCTTC.

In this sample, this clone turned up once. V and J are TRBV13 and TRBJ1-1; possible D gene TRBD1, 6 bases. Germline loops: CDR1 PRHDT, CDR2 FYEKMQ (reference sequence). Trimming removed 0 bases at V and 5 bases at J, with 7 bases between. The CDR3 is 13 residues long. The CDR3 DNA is TGTGCCAGCAGCTTAGGGAGGGGGACTGAAGCTTTCTTT. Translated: CASSLGRGTEAFF.

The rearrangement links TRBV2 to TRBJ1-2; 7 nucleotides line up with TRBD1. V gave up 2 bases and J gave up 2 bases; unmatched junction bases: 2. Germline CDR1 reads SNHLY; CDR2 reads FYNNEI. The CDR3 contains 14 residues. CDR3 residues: CASSERGPNYGYTF. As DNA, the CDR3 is TGTGCCAGCAGTGAAAGGGGGCCCAACTATGGCTACACCTTC. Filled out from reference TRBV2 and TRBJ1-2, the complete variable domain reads EPEVTQTPSHQVTQMGQEVILRCVPISNHLYFYWYRQILGQKVEFLVSFYNNEISEKSEIFDDQFSVERPDGSNFTLKIRSTKLEDSAMYFCASSERGPNYGYTFGSGTRLTVV.

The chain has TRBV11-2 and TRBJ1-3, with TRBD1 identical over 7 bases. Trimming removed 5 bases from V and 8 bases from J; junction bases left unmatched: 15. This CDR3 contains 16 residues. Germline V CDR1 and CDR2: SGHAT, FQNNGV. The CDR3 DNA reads TGTGCCAGCAGCAAGGACCCGACAGGGACGGGTCACACCATATATTTT. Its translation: CASSKDPTGTGHTIYF.

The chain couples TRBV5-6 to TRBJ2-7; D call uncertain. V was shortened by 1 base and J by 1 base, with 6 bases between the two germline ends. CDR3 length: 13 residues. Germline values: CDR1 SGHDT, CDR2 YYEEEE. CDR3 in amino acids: CASSLFQSYEQYF. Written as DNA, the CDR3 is TGTGCCAGCAGCTTGTTCCAGTCCTACGAGCAGTACTTC.

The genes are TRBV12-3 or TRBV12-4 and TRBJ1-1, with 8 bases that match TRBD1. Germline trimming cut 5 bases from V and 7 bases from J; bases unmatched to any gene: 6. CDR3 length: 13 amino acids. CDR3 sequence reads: CASSRTGFIEAFF. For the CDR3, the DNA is TGTGCCAGCAGTCGGACAGGGTTTATTGAAGCTTTCTTT.

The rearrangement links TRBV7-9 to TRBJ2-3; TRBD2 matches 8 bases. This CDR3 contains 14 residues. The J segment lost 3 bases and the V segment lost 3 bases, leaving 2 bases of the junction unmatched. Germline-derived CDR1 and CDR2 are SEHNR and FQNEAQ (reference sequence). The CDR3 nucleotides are TGTGCCAGCAGCTTCAGCGGGGGAACAGATACGCAGTATTTT. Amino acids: CASSFSGGTDTQYF.

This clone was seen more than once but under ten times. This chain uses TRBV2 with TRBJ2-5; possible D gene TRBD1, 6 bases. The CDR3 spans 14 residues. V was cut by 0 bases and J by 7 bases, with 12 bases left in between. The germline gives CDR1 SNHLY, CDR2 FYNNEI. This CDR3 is CASSEAGRGGTQYF. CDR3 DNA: TGTGCCAGCAGTGAAGCAGGGAGAGGGGGGACCCAGTACTTC. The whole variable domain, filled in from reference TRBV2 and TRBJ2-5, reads EPEVTQTPSHQVTQMGQEVILRCVPISNHLYFYWYRQILGQKVEFLVSFYNNEISEKSEIFDDQFSVERPDGSNFTLKIRSTKLEDSAMYFCASSEAGRGGTQYFGPGTRLLVL.

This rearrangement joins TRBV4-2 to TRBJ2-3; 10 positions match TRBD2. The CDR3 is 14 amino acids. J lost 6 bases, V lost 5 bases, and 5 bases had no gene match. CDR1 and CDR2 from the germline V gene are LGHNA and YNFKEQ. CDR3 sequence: CASSESGGADTQYF. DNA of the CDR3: TGTGCCAGCAGCGAAAGCGGGGGGGCGGATACGCAGTATTTT.

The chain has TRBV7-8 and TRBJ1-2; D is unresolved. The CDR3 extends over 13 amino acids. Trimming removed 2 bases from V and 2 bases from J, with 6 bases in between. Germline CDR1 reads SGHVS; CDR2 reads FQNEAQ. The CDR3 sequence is CASSLSENYGYTF. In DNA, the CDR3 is TGTGCCAGCAGCTTATCGGAGAACTATGGCTACACCTTC.

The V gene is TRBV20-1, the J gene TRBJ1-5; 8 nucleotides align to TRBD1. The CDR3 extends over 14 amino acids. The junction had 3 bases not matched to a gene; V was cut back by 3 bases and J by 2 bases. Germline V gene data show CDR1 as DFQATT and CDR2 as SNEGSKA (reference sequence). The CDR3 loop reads CSASRGQGNQPQHF. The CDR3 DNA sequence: TGCAGTGCTAGTAGGGGACAGGGCAATCAGCCCCAGCATTTT.

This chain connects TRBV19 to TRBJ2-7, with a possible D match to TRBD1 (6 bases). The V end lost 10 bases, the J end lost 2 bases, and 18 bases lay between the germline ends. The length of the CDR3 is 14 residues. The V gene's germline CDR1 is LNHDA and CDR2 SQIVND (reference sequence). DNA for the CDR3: TGTGCCACCGCGAGAGGGGGAACGACCTACGAGCAGTACTTC. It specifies CATARGGTTYEQYF.